This passage covers 26 T cell receptor beta chains from one sample sequenced in a study of OX40 agonist ivuxolimab in advanced cancers. The method was immunoSEQ multiplex PCR; TCRdb's version includes in-frame clones alone and lacks a portion of them. The sample lists around 20,000 clones, less than 95% occurring once. Source: CD4+ or CD8+ T cells sorted from blood, taken in a trial of the OX40 agonist ivuxolimab. These receptor sequences come from an adult with an advanced solid tumor such as melanoma, head and neck, liver or kidney cancer.

The chain recombines TRBV27 with TRBJ2-7; D possibly corresponds to TRBD1 (5 bases). V lost 4 bases to trimming and J lost 2 bases, with 18 bases between them. The germline gives CDR1 MNHEY, CDR2 SMNVEV (reference sequence). The length of the CDR3 is 16 residues. Here the CDR3 DNA reads TGTGCCAGCAGTTGGATCGACAGCAACCCCCCCTACGAGCAGTACTTC. Protein sequence: CASSWIDSNPPYEQYF.

V is TRBV11-3 and J is TRBJ2-7; 8 positions match TRBD1. The V segment lost 5 bases and the J segment 0 bases; nucleotides outside the gene matches: 3. The CDR3 length is 14 residues. From germline, CDR1 is SGHNT and CDR2 YENEEA. CDR3 DNA: TGTGCCAGCAGCCGGGACAGGAACTCCTACGAGCAGTACTTC. This translates into CASSRDRNSYEQYF.

The V call is TRBV7-9, the J call TRBJ2-1; the D gene could be TRBD1 or TRBD2 (5 bases each). Germline assignment: CDR1 SEHNR and CDR2 FQNEAQ (reference sequence). There are 15 residues in the CDR3. Trimming took 0 bases from V and 6 from J, leaving 12 bases between them. The CDR3 here is CASSLAPGLTNEQFF. CDR3 nucleotides: TGTGCCAGCAGCTTAGCACCGGGGCTAACCAATGAGCAGTTCTTC.

V gene TRBV6-6 combines with J gene TRBJ2-1, with D tentatively TRBD2 (6 bases). The V and J ends lost 6 bases and 3 bases respectively, with 15 bases between them. Germline CDR1 is MNHNY and CDR2 is SVGAGI (reference sequence). This CDR3 comprises 15 residues. CDR3 sequence reads: CASRWGTGLYNEQFF. For the CDR3, the DNA is TGTGCCAGCAGGTGGGGGACGGGACTCTACAATGAGCAGTTCTTC.

The chain is built from TRBV7-6 and TRBJ2-2; 10 nucleotides line up with TRBD2. Germline V gene data show CDR1 as SGHVS and CDR2 as FNYEAQ. The junction had 10 bases not matched to a gene; V was cut back by 4 bases and J by 5 bases. The CDR3 totals 17 residues. CDR3 bases: TGTGCCAGCAGCTGGCCTAGCGGGAGCGGTGGGACCGGGGAGCTGTTTTTT. This encodes CASSWPSGSGGTGELFF.

The chain uses TRBV5-4 and TRBJ1-1, with D tentatively TRBD1 (5 bases). V lost 8 bases and J lost 7, with 12 bases in between. This CDR3 has 11 residues. Germline CDR1 is SGHNT and CDR2 is YYREEE (reference sequence). This CDR3 reads CASSGPYEAFF. The CDR3 DNA sequence: TGTGCCAGTTCGGGACCGTATGAAGCTTTCTTT.

The gene calls are TRBV5-8 and TRBJ2-3, with D possibly being TRBD2 (6 bases). This CDR3 has 14 residues. The V end lost 7 bases, the J end lost 3 bases, and 15 bases lay between the germline ends. CDR1 is SGHTS and CDR2 is YDEGEE in the germline V gene. This CDR3 is CASVLSSGTDTQYF. As DNA, the CDR3 is TGTGCCAGCGTGCTGAGCAGCGGGACAGATACGCAGTATTTT.

This chain joins TRBV7-9 and TRBJ2-1; TRBD2 agrees at 10 bases. Germline CDR1 and CDR2: SEHNR and FQNEAQ (reference sequence). The V gene end was trimmed by 8 bases and the J gene end by 3 bases; junction bases not matched to a gene: 4. This CDR3 has 14 residues. In nucleotides, the CDR3 is TGTGCCAGCGGGAGGACTAGCGGCTACAATGAGCAGTTCTTC. As protein: CASGRTSGYNEQFF.

There are a few counts of this clone. The rearrangement uses TRBV28 and TRBJ2-4, with 7 positions matching TRBD2. Germline V CDR1 and CDR2: MDHEN, SYDVKM. The CDR3 runs 14 residues. The trim removed 4 bases at V and 5 bases at J, leaving 5 bases unmatched. The CDR3 loop reads CASSWAGGENIQYF. DNA of the CDR3: TGTGCCAGCAGTTGGGCTGGGGGGGAAAACATTCAGTACTTC. The full variable domain, in which reference TRBV28 and TRBJ2-4 provide the parts outside the CDR3, is DVKVTQSSRYLVKRTGEKVFLECVQDMDHENMFWYRQDPGLGLRLIYFSYDVKMKEKGDIPEGYSVSREKKERFSLILESASTNQTSMYLCASSWAGGENIQYFGAGTRLSVL.

The CDR3 spells CASNTKDSKSETQYF. The CDR3, as DNA: TGTGCCAGCAACACCAAGGACAGCAAGTCGGAGACCCAGTACTTC. The chain joins TRBV5-6 to TRBJ2-5, with D perhaps matching TRBD1 (6 bases). CDR1 is SGHDT, CDR2 YYEEEE, per germline. The CDR3 sequence is 15 residues long. The V gene lost 6 bases and the J gene lost 5 bases, with 20 bases spanning the gap. The whole variable domain, remainder taken from reference TRBV5-6 and TRBJ2-5, is DAGVTQSPTHLIKTRGQQVTLRCSPKSGHDTVSWYQQALGQGPQFIFQYYEEEERQRGNFPDRFSGHQFPNYSSELNVNALLLGDSALYLCASNTKDSKSETQYFGPGTRLLVL.

The J gene is TRBJ1-2, the V gene TRBV7-8; 8 bases fit TRBD1. With 5 bases clipped from V and 8 bases from J, the junction kept 4 bases outside the gene matches. There are 12 residues in the CDR3. Germline V CDR1 and CDR2: SGHVS, FQNEAQ. CDR3 nucleotide sequence: TGTGCCAGCAGCCTCGACAGGGGCGGCTACACCTTC. Translating it yields CASSLDRGGYTF.

This clone appeared once. The chain combines TRBV4-1 with TRBJ2-1, with D uncertain. CDR1 and CDR2 (germline): MGHRA, YSYEKL. The V gene lost 1 base and the J gene lost 8 bases, with 6 bases spanning the gap. The CDR3 runs to 12 residues. The DNA for the CDR3 is TGCGCCAGCAGCCAAGTTATGGATGAGCAGTTCTTC. This encodes CASSQVMDEQFF.

J is TRBJ2-7 and V is TRBV11-2; 8 nucleotides line up with TRBD1. Germline V gene data show CDR1 as SGHAT and CDR2 as FQNNGV. After removal of 2 bases from V and 5 bases from J, the junction contained 8 bases not matched to a gene. The CDR3 totals 15 residues. This CDR3 is CASSLWAGGNDEQYF. In DNA form, the CDR3 reads TGTGCCAGCAGCTTATGGGCAGGGGGCAACGACGAGCAGTACTTC.

The chain carries TRBV11-3 and TRBJ2-2, with a tentative D call TRBD2 (5 bases). Germline CDR1 SGHNT, CDR2 YENEEA. The V gene lost 8 bases and the J gene lost 0 bases, with 13 bases spanning the gap. There are 15 residues in the CDR3. The CDR3 DNA is TGTGCCAGCGCGGGTGCGGACCCGAACACCGGGGAGCTGTTTTTT. This gives the protein CASAGADPNTGELFF.

The chain carries TRBV4-1 and TRBJ2-7; tentative D call: TRBD1 (7 bases). Trimming stripped 0 bases from V and 1 base from J, with 16 bases between. The CDR3 length is 17 residues. Germline loops: CDR1 MGHRA, CDR2 YSYEKL. CDR3 DNA sequence: TGCGCCAGCAGCCAAGAATGGACAGGAGGGGGTTCCTACGAGCAGTACTTC. This sequence encodes CASSQEWTGGGSYEQYF.

This clone was detected only a few times. This rearrangement joins TRBV5-1 to TRBJ2-1; D tentatively fits TRBD1 or TRBD2 (5 bases each). With 4 bases removed from V and 3 bases from J, the gap between germline ends came to 14 bases. The germline gives CDR1 SGHRS, CDR2 YFSETQ. The CDR3 has 15 residues. Here the CDR3 reads CASSGTSNDYNEQFF. The CDR3 DNA is TGCGCCAGCAGCGGGACCTCGAACGACTACAATGAGCAGTTCTTC.

This rearrangement joins TRBV6-5 to TRBJ2-7; TRBD1 or TRBD2 may be the D gene (5 bases each). The CDR3 length is 14 residues. Trimming pared 6 bases from V and 0 bases from J, leaving 12 bases between. CDR1 is MNHEY and CDR2 is SVGAGI in the germline V gene. CDR3: CASSNGDGSYEQYF. The DNA of the CDR3 is TGTGCCAGCAGCAATGGGGACGGCTCCTACGAGCAGTACTTC.

The chain links TRBV29-1 to TRBJ2-7; possible D gene TRBD1, 6 bases. The CDR3 spans 14 residues. Germline-derived CDR1 and CDR2 are SQVTM and ANQGSEA. Trimming left V 1 base short and J 2 bases short, with 12 bases between. The chain's CDR3 is CSVEVDRLPYEQYF. CDR3 DNA sequence: TGCAGCGTTGAAGTCGACAGGCTACCCTACGAGCAGTACTTC.

The chain has TRBV19 and TRBJ1-4; D gene unclear. Trimming took 7 bases from V and 7 from J, leaving 16 bases between them. Germline CDR1 reads LNHDA; CDR2 reads SQIVND (reference sequence). The CDR3 sequence is 14 residues long. The CDR3 here is CASTPHTPIEKLFF. CDR3 sequence (DNA): TGTGCCAGTACCCCCCATACACCGATTGAAAAACTGTTTTTT. Looking up the rest from reference TRBV19 and TRBJ1-4 gives the full variable domain: DGGITQSPKYLFRKEGQNVTLSCEQNLNHDAMYWYRQDPGQGLRLIYYSQIVNDFQKGDIAEGYSVSREKKESFPLTVTSAQKNPTAFYLCASTPHTPIEKLFFGSGTQLSVL.

The V gene is TRBV10-1, the J gene TRBJ2-3; 8 nucleotides line up with TRBD2. Germline assignment: CDR1 WNHNN and CDR2 SYGVQD (reference sequence). This CDR3 comprises 15 residues. Germline trimming cut 4 bases from V and 0 bases from J; bases unmatched to any gene: 3. In DNA form, the CDR3 reads TGCGCCAGCAGTGCGTCTAGCGGGAGCACAGATACGCAGTATTTT. Its translation is CASSASSGSTDTQYF.

The CDR3 DNA follows: TGTGCCAGCAGCCTCGGACAGCAAGAGACCCAGTACTTC. It is translated as CASSLGQQETQYF. This chain uses TRBV7-8 with TRBJ2-5, with D perhaps matching TRBD1 (6 bases). CDR1 is SGHVS and CDR2 is FQNEAQ in the germline V gene. The ends were cut back, 5 bases at V and 2 bases at J, with 9 bases in the middle. The length of the CDR3 is 13 residues. Combining the CDR3 with reference TRBV7-8 and TRBJ2-5 gives the whole variable domain GAGVSQSPRYKVAKRGQDVALRCDPISGHVSLFWYQQALGQGPEFLTYFQNEAQLDKSGLPSDRFFAERPEGSVSTLKIQRTQQEDSAVYLCASSLGQQETQYFGPGTRLLVL.

The chain employs TRBV5-5 and TRBJ2-5; tentatively, D is TRBD2 (5 bases). The V gene lost 0 bases and the J gene lost 5 bases, with 14 bases spanning the gap. The CDR3 length is 15 residues. Germline V gene lookup returns CDR1 SGHKS and CDR2 YYEKEE (reference sequence). The CDR3 DNA reads as TGTGCCAGCAGCTTGGCCACGGGGAGAGGGGAGACCCAGTACTTC. Amino acid sequence: CASSLATGRGETQYF.

The rearrangement joins TRBV4-3 to TRBJ2-6; D unresolved. CDR1 and CDR2 from the germline V gene are LGHNA and YSLEER. The CDR3 length is 16 residues. V lost 0 bases, J lost 1 base, and 7 bases lay in between. The CDR3 is CASSQDAGSGANVLTF. The CDR3 DNA is TGCGCCAGCAGCCAAGACGCCGGGTCTGGGGCCAACGTCCTGACTTTC.

The gene calls are TRBV19 and TRBJ2-7, with a weak D call TRBD2 (5 bases). Germline CDR1 and CDR2: LNHDA and SQIVND (reference sequence). The CDR3 extends over 13 amino acids. Deletions cut 8 bases from V and 6 bases from J, with 17 bases between. The CDR3 DNA is TGTGCCAGTGATAATGGAGGACTTCGCGAGCAGTACTTC. It yields the protein CASDNGGLREQYF.

The chain recombines TRBV19 with TRBJ1-3, with D possibly matching TRBD1 (6 bases). Trimming removed 2 bases from V and 7 bases from J, with 15 bases in between. The CDR3 totals 15 residues. Germline-derived CDR1 and CDR2 are LNHDA and SQIVND (reference sequence). The CDR3 protein is CASSIRDNPSNTIYF. The DNA for the CDR3 is TGTGCCAGTAGTATAAGGGACAACCCATCGAACACCATATATTTT.

This clone was seen a single time. The rearrangement joins TRBV9 to TRBJ1-2, with D hard to call. The CDR3 is 13 amino acids. Germline loops: CDR1 SGDLS, CDR2 YYNGEE. Between the trimmed V and J ends, which lost 0 bases and 0 bases, there was a span of 3 bases. The CDR3 protein is CASSVGSNYGYTF. In DNA, the CDR3 is TGTGCCAGCAGCGTAGGTTCTAACTATGGCTACACCTTC.